The 20 T cell receptor beta chains below were found in one sample sequenced in a study of tumor-infiltrating lymphocytes in primary liver carcinoma. Starting material of 500 ng total RNA yielded TCR beta cDNA via a constant-region primer. Each TCR beta library was derived from three nested multiplex PCR rounds that employed slightly modified ARM-PCR. A C-beta reverse primer and TRBV1-TRBV30 forward primers served in each of the first two PCR rounds, at about 10 cycles apiece. One entry per CDR3 protein, called by TCRdb with MiXCR from the multiplex PCR reads. The repertoire holds about 300,000 distinct CDR3 sequences, with about 60% as singletons. Unsorted whole blood yielded the blood RNA, and germline DNA was also extracted. The sequencing input was peripheral blood. Every receptor here comes from a man aged 40-49 years with primary liver carcinoma and hepatitis B virus infection.

On this clonotype: This may stem from a read error, because a much larger clone lies one nucleotide away. The rearrangement uses TRBV11-2 and TRBJ2-1, with TRBD1 as a possible D gene (6 bases). CDR1 and CDR2 from the germline V gene are SGHAT and FQNNGV. CDR3 size: 16 residues. CDR3 bases: TGTGCCAGCAGCTTAAGGGGGAAAAGCTCCTACAATGAGCACTTCTTC. It is translated as CASSLRGKSSYNEHFF.

This clonotype was counted once. Germline is not matched at one junction end, which may reflect a read error. The V call is TRBV11-3, the J call TRBJ2-7; TRBD2 is a possible D gene (6 bases). Germline V gives CDR1 SGHNT, CDR2 YENEEA. This CDR3 is 16 amino acids long. This CDR3 is CASSLSFGTGGYERYF. In nucleotides, the CDR3 is TGTGCCAGCAGCCTTAGCTTCGGGACTGGCGGTTACGAGCGGTACTTC.

In this sample, this clonotype turned up once. V is TRBV14 and J is TRBJ2-4; D uncertain. V lost 4 bases and J 0 bases, leaving 13 bases between the germline ends. This CDR3 has 16 residues. From germline, CDR1 is SGHDN and CDR2 FVKESK. Written as DNA, the CDR3 is TGTGCCAGCAGCCTACTACCGAACTCAGCCAAAAACATTCAGTACTTC. Translation: CASSLLPNSAKNIQYF.

Comments on this clonotype: Just one base apart from a much larger clone, this may be a read error. V and J are TRBV6-2 or TRBV6-3 and TRBJ2-7; 8 bases match TRBD2. J lost 0 bases, V lost 7 bases, and 14 bases had no gene match. From germline, CDR1 is MNHEY and CDR2 SVGEGT. This CDR3 has 17 amino acids. Here the CDR3 reads CASTQPRTSWDSYEQYF. CDR3 DNA: TGTGCCAGCACCCAACCCCGGACTAGCTGGGACTCCTACGAGCAGTACTTC.

As to this clonotype: Mismatch with germline at one junction end may stem from a read error. The chain employs TRBV11-2 and TRBJ2-5; 10 nucleotides line up with TRBD2. The CDR3 has 16 amino acids. Germline CDR1 reads SGHAT; CDR2 reads FQNNGV. CDR3 region: CTSSLNSGRSQETQYF. The CDR3 DNA reads TGCACCAGCAGCCTAAATAGCGGGAGGTCCCAAGAGACCCAGTACTTC.

The table lists this clonotype with many counts. V usage is TRBV6-5 and J usage is TRBJ2-7; TRBD1 agrees at 9 bases. V shed 5 bases and J 5 bases; nucleotides not matched to a gene: 10. Germline CDR1 MNHEY, CDR2 SVGAGI. This CDR3 comprises 15 residues. Here the CDR3 DNA reads TGTGCCAGCAGTCCCCAGGACAGGGGATTCAACGAGCAGTACTTC. It is translated as CASSPQDRGFNEQYF.

V gene TRBV29-1 combines with J gene TRBJ2-7; either TRBD1 or TRBD2 may supply D (7 bases each). Germline V lookup: CDR1 SQVTM, CDR2 ANQGSEA. This CDR3 is built from 13 residues. The germline V and J ends were trimmed by 7 bases and 4 bases, with 17 bases remaining between them. The chain's CDR3 is CSGGGQRAYEQYF. The CDR3 DNA reads TGCAGCGGGGGGGGACAGAGGGCTTACGAGCAGTACTTC.

Of note for this clonotype: The final CDR3 position lacks the conserved phenylalanine or tryptophan, pointing to a likely read error. This chain joins TRBV4-1 and TRBJ2-7, with D perhaps TRBD1 (5 bases). This CDR3 is 15 amino acids long. Trimming took off 1 base at V and 3 bases at J, with 13 bases between the two ends. The germline V gene encodes CDR1 MGHRA and CDR2 YSYEKL. CDR3 nucleotides: TGCGCCAGCAGCCAAGCCCCCGGACACAGCTACGAGCAGTACATC. Translation: CASSQAPGHSYEQYI.

As to this clonotype: A much larger clone lies one base from this, so it may be a read error. The chain uses TRBV6-5 and TRBJ2-2; D is unresolved. The ends were cut back, 0 bases at V and 1 base at J, with 9 bases in the middle. The germline V gene encodes CDR1 MNHEY and CDR2 SVGAGI. The CDR3 is 16 amino acids. CDR3 DNA sequence: TGTGCCAGCAGTTACTCGAGCAATTTGAACACCGGGGAGCTGTTTTTT. Protein sequence: CASSYSSNLNTGELFF.

This clonotype occurred many times. The genes are TRBV5-4 and TRBJ2-1; either TRBD1 or TRBD2 may fit D (5 bases each). The germline V gene has CDR1 SGHNT and CDR2 YYREEE (reference sequence). This CDR3 spans 16 amino acids. Trimming took 0 bases from V and 0 from J, leaving 10 bases between them. CDR3 sequence (DNA): TGTGCCAGCAGCTTGGAGGGGAGTAGCTCCTACAATGAGCAGTTCTTC. Protein: CASSLEGSSSYNEQFF.

To note about this clonotype: Here the CDR3 omits its conserved ending phenylalanine or tryptophan, so a read error is the likely source. The chain couples TRBV5-1 to TRBJ2-7; 7 bases line up with TRBD1. J gave up 0 bases and V 4 bases, and 4 bases lay outside the gene matches. The V gene's germline CDR1 is SGHRS and CDR2 YFSETQ. This CDR3 has 14 residues. DNA of the CDR3: TGCGCCAGCAGCACAGGGACAGTCTCCTACGAGCAGTACTCC. It yields the protein CASSTGTVSYEQYS.

This clonotype was observed at least ten times. V usage is TRBV29-1 and J usage is TRBJ1-1; maybe TRBD1 (5 bases). Trimming removed 4 bases at V and 7 bases at J, with 10 bases between. CDR1 and CDR2 (germline): SQVTM, ANQGSEA. This CDR3 contains 11 residues. CDR3 nucleotides: TGCAGCGTTGCCGGGACCATTGAAGCTTTCTTT. Translating it yields CSVAGTIEAFF.

Of note for this clonotype: A read error may produce the germline difference seen at one junction end. The chain recombines TRBV13 with TRBJ2-3; maybe TRBD2 (5 bases). This CDR3 has 15 residues. Germline V CDR1 and CDR2: PRHDT, FYEKMQ (reference sequence). The CDR3 reads CVSSLLGGPSDTQYF. Written as DNA, the CDR3 is TGTGTCAGCAGCTTGCTTGGAGGCCCCTCAGATACGCAGTATTTT. The whole variable domain, remainder taken from reference TRBV13 and TRBJ2-3, is AAGVIQSPRHLIKEKRETATLKCYPIPRHDTVYWYQQGPGQDPQFLISFYEKMQSDKGSIPDRFSAQQFSDYHSELNMSSLELGDSALYFCVSSLLGGPSDTQYFGPGTRLTVL.

This clonotype was counted a single time. The chain uses TRBV28 and TRBJ1-4; D uncertain. From germline, CDR1 is MDHEN and CDR2 SYDVKM. CDR3 size: 13 residues. The germline V and J ends were trimmed by 7 bases and 5 bases, with 11 bases remaining between them. CDR3 bases: TGTGCCAGCACGGTCAGAAAGAATGAAAAACTGTTTTTT. This translates into CASTVRKNEKLFF.

With respect to this clonotype: Without the conserved terminal phenylalanine or tryptophan, this CDR3 likely stems from a read error. V usage is TRBV4-3 and J usage is TRBJ2-7; TRBD2 agrees at 9 bases. The germline CDR1 and CDR2 sequences are LGHNA and YSLEER. Trimming cost V 0 bases and J 4 bases; bases outside gene matches: 4. The CDR3 covers 15 residues. The CDR3 sequence is CASSQDGGRVYEQYI. In nucleotides, the CDR3 is TGCGCCAGCAGCCAAGATGGCGGGAGGGTATACGAGCAGTACATC.

Concerning this clonotype itself: This may stem from a read error, because a much larger clone lies one nucleotide away. The chain joins TRBV6-1 to TRBJ2-5; D gene uncertain. Germline assignment: CDR1 MNHNS and CDR2 SASEGT. The CDR3 totals 12 residues. CDR3 sequence: CVSMSGGETQYF. In DNA, the CDR3 is TGTGTCAGCATGTCGGGTGGAGAGACCCAGTACTTC.

This clonotype is a singleton in its sample. The junction differs from germline at one of its ends, possibly a read error. This chain joins TRBV29-1 and TRBJ2-3; perhaps TRBD2 as D (5 bases). Germline CDR1 reads SQVTM; CDR2 reads ANQGSEA. The CDR3 totals 13 residues. CDR3 in DNA: TGTAGCGCTGAGCTTCCAAGCACAGATATGCAGTATTTT. Its translation is CSAELPSTDMQYF.

J is TRBJ2-7 and V is TRBV11-2, with 11 positions matching TRBD2. The CDR3 runs 16 residues. The V gene's germline CDR1 is SGHAT and CDR2 FQNNGV. J gave up 3 bases and V 5 bases, and 9 bases lay outside the gene matches. CDR3 protein: CASSQGLAAPLYEQYF. CDR3 in DNA: TGTGCCAGCAGCCAGGGACTAGCGGCCCCTCTCTACGAGCAGTACTTC. Complete variable domain (other parts from reference TRBV11-2 and TRBJ2-7): EAGVAQSPRYKIIEKRQSVAFWCNPISGHATLYWYQQILGQGPKLLIQFQNNGVVDDSQLPKDRFSAERLKGVDSTLKIQPAKLEDSAVYLCASSQGLAAPLYEQYFGPGTRLTVT.

This clonotype has just one count. A read error may be the cause here, since a much bigger clone is one base away. The chain links TRBV4-2 to TRBJ2-1, with D perhaps TRBD2 (5 bases). The CDR3 runs to 16 residues. Germline loops: CDR1 LGHNA, CDR2 YNFKEQ. This CDR3 is CASSQEPLTDYNAQFF. CDR3 nucleotides: TGTGCCAGCAGCCAAGAGCCACTAACAGACTACAATGCGCAGTTCTTC.

This clonotype appeared many times. The chain recombines TRBV6-6 with TRBJ1-1; D unresolved. The CDR3 covers 15 residues. V lost 4 bases, J lost 6 bases, and 18 bases lay in between. In germline, CDR1 is MNHNY, CDR2 SVGAGI (reference sequence). The CDR3 sequence: CASSSHKGRWSEAFF. CDR3 nucleotide sequence: TGTGCCAGCAGTTCCCATAAGGGTCGATGGTCTGAAGCTTTCTTT.